Below, 30 T cell receptor beta chains from the same sample are listed, as sequenced in a study of CD8+CD57+ T cells in acquired aplastic anemia. Genomic DNA constituted the template upon which TCR beta VDJ and CDR3 profiling was performed. Via MiXCR, TCRdb re-called the reads, giving one row per CDR3 protein. The sample lists roughly 190,000 distinct CDR3 sequences, roughly half seen once, with approximately 15% in the top ten. Material: sorted CD4+, CD8+, or CD8+CD57+ T cells (not recorded which) from PBMCs. These receptors were collected from a human donor in good health, serving as a control.

This clonotype was found a few times. The chain is built from TRBV19 and TRBJ1-1, with no clear D. Germline CDR1 is LNHDA and CDR2 is SQIVND (reference sequence). V was clipped by 6 bases and J by 0 bases, with 20 bases between them. This CDR3 region has 17 residues. The CDR3 here is CASSPKGRPYLNTEAFF. CDR3 DNA sequence: TGTGCCAGTAGCCCGAAGGGCCGTCCTTACTTGAACACTGAAGCTTTCTTT. The full variable domain, with the rest looked up from reference TRBV19 and TRBJ1-1, is DGGITQSPKYLFRKEGQNVTLSCEQNLNHDAMYWYRQDPGQGLRLIYYSQIVNDFQKGDIAEGYSVSREKKESFPLTVTSAQKNPTAFYLCASSPKGRPYLNTEAFFGQGTRLTVV.

This chain joins TRBV5-6 and TRBJ1-5, with 7 bases that match TRBD1. Trimming cost V 4 bases and J 2 bases; bases outside gene matches: 9. There are 16 residues in the CDR3. Germline V gene lookup returns CDR1 SGHDT and CDR2 YYEEEE. The CDR3 protein is CASSRTAGTGNQPQHF. CDR3 DNA sequence: TGTGCCAGCAGCCGAACCGCCGGGACAGGCAATCAGCCCCAGCATTTT.

At least ten counts were recorded for this clonotype. The V gene is TRBV11-3, the J gene TRBJ2-7; either TRBD1 or TRBD2 may fit D (5 bases each). The V gene lost 1 base and the J gene lost 3 bases, with 13 bases spanning the gap. CDR1 and CDR2 from the germline V gene are SGHNT and YENEEA. This CDR3 is built from 15 residues. The CDR3 region is CASSLGSGASYEQYF. The CDR3 DNA sequence: TGTGCCAGCAGCTTAGGGTCCGGGGCCAGCTACGAGCAGTACTTC.

J is TRBJ2-5 and V is TRBV7-2; weak D call: TRBD2 (6 bases). V was pared by 5 bases and J by 0 bases, with 16 bases between. Germline V lookup: CDR1 SGHTA, CDR2 FQGNSA. This CDR3 comprises 16 residues. As DNA, the CDR3 is TGTGCCAGCAGCCAAGTGTCAGGGAGGTACCAAGAGACCCAGTACTTC. Translating gives CASSQVSGRYQETQYF.

The chain couples TRBV20-1 to TRBJ2-1; TRBD2 agrees at 10 bases. The germline V gene has CDR1 DFQATT and CDR2 SNEGSKA (reference sequence). J lost 3 bases, V lost 0 bases, and 2 bases had no gene match. This CDR3 comprises 15 residues. The CDR3, as DNA: TGCAGTGCTAGAGATCCTAGCGGGGGCTACAATGAGCAGTTCTTC. The encoded protein is CSARDPSGGYNEQFF.

This chain connects TRBV7-3 to TRBJ2-1; D may be TRBD1 (6 bases). The germline V gene has CDR1 SGHTA and CDR2 FQGTGA. With 2 bases removed from V and 5 bases from J, the gap between germline ends came to 10 bases. The CDR3 is 14 amino acids. CDR3 sequence reads: CASSLGQGNNEQFF. The CDR3 region has the DNA TGTGCCAGCAGCTTAGGGCAGGGGAACAATGAGCAGTTCTTC.

J is TRBJ2-1 and V is TRBV20-1; 12 positions agree with TRBD2. The CDR3 sequence is 16 residues long. The V gene's germline CDR1 is DFQATT and CDR2 SNEGSKA (reference sequence). Trimming at V came to 6 bases and at J to 3 bases, leaving 9 bases not matched to a gene. The chain's CDR3 is CSAPWTSGAYYNEQFF. As DNA, the CDR3 is TGCAGTGCACCTTGGACTAGCGGGGCTTACTACAATGAGCAGTTCTTC.

The chain is built from TRBV15 and TRBJ2-7; no clear D. The ends were cut back, 1 base at V and 4 bases at J, with 8 bases in the middle. Germline assignment: CDR1 LNHNV and CDR2 YYDKDF (reference sequence). The CDR3 runs to 13 residues. For the CDR3, the DNA is TGTGCCACCAGCAGAGGCCGGGTTTACGAGCAGTACTTC. It encodes CATSRGRVYEQYF.

This clonotype was seen at least ten times. This chain joins TRBV10-2 and TRBJ2-7, with 12 bases that match TRBD1. The junction had 7 bases not matched to a gene; V was cut back by 7 bases and J by 3 bases. CDR3 size: 15 residues. Germline CDR1 WSHSY, CDR2 SAAADI. The CDR3 region is CASNAGTGGIYEQYF. CDR3 nucleotides: TGCGCCAGCAACGCCGGGACAGGGGGCATCTACGAGCAGTACTTC.

This clonotype has ten or more counts. The genes are TRBV20-1 and TRBJ1-2; no definite D call. V was shortened by 3 bases and J by 5 bases, with 10 bases between the two germline ends. The CDR3 has 12 residues. CDR1 is DFQATT and CDR2 is SNEGSKA in the germline V gene (reference sequence). The CDR3 DNA is TGCAGTGCTAGTCTCAAAGGGTATGGCTACACCTTC. Translation: CSASLKGYGYTF.

The chain has TRBV10-3 and TRBJ1-2, with 12 bases that match TRBD1. The CDR3 totals 14 residues. The germline V gene encodes CDR1 ENHRY and CDR2 SYGVKD. V gave up 5 bases and J gave up 8 bases; unmatched junction bases: 6. This CDR3 reads CAISQGTGGKGYTF. For the CDR3, the DNA is TGTGCCATCAGTCAAGGGACAGGGGGCAAGGGCTACACCTTC.

This chain links TRBV4-3 with TRBJ2-7; D gene uncertain. This CDR3 is built from 14 residues. With 0 bases removed from V and 2 bases from J, the gap between germline ends came to 8 bases. CDR1 and CDR2 (germline): LGHNA, YSLEER. DNA for the CDR3: TGCGCCAGCAGCCAAGAAGCACGAACCTACGAGCAGTACTTC. Protein product: CASSQEARTYEQYF.

The sample holds many counts of this clonotype. The chain joins TRBV6-1 to TRBJ1-6; 7 positions match TRBD1. With V trimmed by 2 bases and J by 8 bases, 6 bases remained unmatched. The CDR3 extends over 15 amino acids. Looked up from germline, CDR1 is MNHNS and CDR2 is SASEGT. For the CDR3, the DNA is TGTGCCAGCAGTGAACTGGGCAGGGGGGATTCACCCCTCCACTTT. It yields the protein CASSELGRGDSPLHF.

This clonotype was observed many times. CDR3 region: CASRPPGALYGYTF. DNA of the CDR3: TGTGCCAGTAGACCTCCGGGGGCCCTCTATGGCTACACCTTC. The rearrangement links TRBV19 to TRBJ1-2; a possible D gene is TRBD1 (6 bases). There are 14 residues in the CDR3. Germline-derived CDR1 and CDR2 are LNHDA and SQIVND (reference sequence). V lost 6 bases to trimming and J lost 4 bases, with 15 bases between them. Combining the CDR3 with reference TRBV19 and TRBJ1-2 gives the whole variable domain DGGITQSPKYLFRKEGQNVTLSCEQNLNHDAMYWYRQDPGQGLRLIYYSQIVNDFQKGDIAEGYSVSREKKESFPLTVTSAQKNPTAFYLCASRPPGALYGYTFGSGTRLTVV.

This chain connects TRBV5-4 to TRBJ2-7; TRBD1 agrees at 8 bases. The V and J ends lost 5 bases and 6 bases, in that order; junction bases with no gene match: 10. The CDR3 consists of 14 residues. Germline V gene sequence: CDR1 SGHNT, CDR2 YYREEE (reference sequence). CDR3 coding DNA: TGTGCCAGCAGTTACGGGGCAGGGGGCGTCGAGCAGTACTTC. It specifies CASSYGAGGVEQYF.

The sample holds many counts of this clonotype. The chain uses TRBV4-2 and TRBJ2-7; a possible D gene is TRBD1 (5 bases). CDR1 and CDR2 (germline): LGHNA, YNFKEQ. CDR3 length: 15 amino acids. V was pared by 4 bases and J by 4 bases, with 17 bases between. For the CDR3, the DNA is TGTGCCAGCAGCCTAAGCCCCCTGACAGATTACGAGCAGTACTTC. It is translated as CASSLSPLTDYEQYF.

This clonotype was found a few times. The rearrangement links TRBV5-6 to TRBJ2-7, with D perhaps matching TRBD2 (5 bases). Germline V gives CDR1 SGHDT, CDR2 YYEEEE. V was clipped by 6 bases and J by 0 bases, with 25 bases between them. This CDR3 is 18 amino acids long. The CDR3 sequence is CASTMKVSRGTLSYEQYF. As DNA, the CDR3 is TGTGCCAGCACCATGAAAGTAAGCCGGGGTACTCTCTCCTACGAGCAGTACTTC. The full variable domain, completed using reference TRBV5-6 and TRBJ2-7, is DAGVTQSPTHLIKTRGQQVTLRCSPKSGHDTVSWYQQALGQGPQFIFQYYEEEERQRGNFPDRFSGHQFPNYSSELNVNALLLGDSALYLCASTMKVSRGTLSYEQYFGPGTRLTVT.

The chain is built from TRBV10-2 and TRBJ1-5; TRBD1 matches 10 bases. Trimming removed 7 bases from V and 3 bases from J; junction bases left unmatched: 9. The CDR3 has 16 amino acids. Germline V gene sequence: CDR1 WSHSY, CDR2 SAAADI. CDR3: CASNAGTGVINQPQHF. The CDR3 DNA sequence: TGCGCCAGCAACGCCGGGACAGGGGTTATCAATCAGCCCCAGCATTTT.

This clonotype showed up many times. This chain connects TRBV9 to TRBJ2-3, with 8 nucleotides matching TRBD2. This CDR3 has 16 amino acids. The germline CDR1 and CDR2 sequences are SGDLS and YYNGEE. The V gene end was trimmed by 3 bases and the J gene end by 6 bases; junction bases not matched to a gene: 12. CDR3 coding DNA: TGTGCCAGCAGCGCACTGGGGGGAGCGGGGGAGGATACGCAGTATTTT. It codes for CASSALGGAGEDTQYF.

In its sample, this clonotype was seen many times. This chain uses TRBV20-1 with TRBJ2-7, with TRBD1 identical over 8 bases. CDR1 is DFQATT, CDR2 SNEGSKA, per germline (reference sequence). The CDR3 covers 14 residues. With 5 bases clipped from V and 0 bases from J, the junction kept 6 bases outside the gene matches. The CDR3 sequence: CSAARQGSSYEQYF. The CDR3 DNA sequence: TGCAGTGCTGCACGACAGGGGAGCTCCTACGAGCAGTACTTC.

The chain couples TRBV19 to TRBJ2-5, with TRBD1 identical over 7 bases. Looked up from germline, CDR1 is LNHDA and CDR2 is SQIVND (reference sequence). Trimming at V came to 6 bases and at J to 1 base, leaving 14 bases not matched to a gene. The CDR3 contains 17 residues. CDR3 sequence reads: CASRPQRDSLAQETQYF. Here the CDR3 DNA reads TGTGCCAGTAGACCTCAAAGGGACAGCCTAGCCCAAGAGACCCAGTACTTC. Based on the CDR3 plus reference TRBV19 and TRBJ2-5, the full variable domain is DGGITQSPKYLFRKEGQNVTLSCEQNLNHDAMYWYRQDPGQGLRLIYYSQIVNDFQKGDIAEGYSVSREKKESFPLTVTSAQKNPTAFYLCASRPQRDSLAQETQYFGPGTRLLVL.

This clonotype was seen at least ten times. CDR3 nucleotide sequence: TGTGCCAGCAGTCCCCGGGAGGGAAGGAAAGAGACCCAGTACTTC. Protein: CASSPREGRKETQYF. This chain uses TRBV6-5 with TRBJ2-5; 8 bases match TRBD2. V shed 5 bases and J 3 bases; nucleotides not matched to a gene: 8. CDR3 length: 15 residues. CDR1 and CDR2 (germline): MNHEY, SVGAGI.

The V call is TRBV24-1, the J call TRBJ2-5; D possibly matches TRBD1 or TRBD2 (5 bases each). The CDR3 totals 15 residues. CDR1 is KGHDR, CDR2 SFDVKD, per germline. The V and J ends lost 4 bases and 5 bases respectively, with 16 bases between them. CDR3 nucleotide sequence: TGTGCCACCAGTGACGCGTCGGGACCGGGGGAGACCCAGTACTTC. Encoded protein: CATSDASGPGETQYF.

Only a few counts were recorded for this clonotype. The rearrangement joins TRBV7-9 to TRBJ2-7, with TRBD1 matching over 8 bases. Germline trimming cut 6 bases from V and 3 bases from J; bases unmatched to any gene: 4. Germline V CDR1 and CDR2: SEHNR, FQNEAQ (reference sequence). The CDR3 is made up of 13 amino acids. The CDR3 region is CASRTDRDYEQYF. The CDR3 DNA is TGTGCCAGCAGGACGGACAGGGACTACGAGCAGTACTTC.

The rearrangement uses TRBV15 and TRBJ2-3; a possible D gene is TRBD1 (8 bases). This CDR3 region has 16 residues. Germline V gene data show CDR1 as LNHNV and CDR2 as YYDKDF (reference sequence). V was trimmed by 2 bases and J by 5 bases, leaving 17 bases between them. The CDR3 DNA reads TGTGCCACCAGCAGACCGAGGACAGGGAGGGGAGATACGCAGTATTTT. This gives the protein CATSRPRTGRGDTQYF.

This clonotype appeared many times. This chain joins TRBV4-3 and TRBJ2-5, with no clear D. CDR1 and CDR2 (germline): LGHNA, YSLEER. CDR3 length: 13 residues. Trimming left V 1 base short and J 4 bases short, with 7 bases between. The CDR3 bases are TGCGCCAGCAGCCAAGCAGCCGGAGAGACCCAGTACTTC. It is translated as CASSQAAGETQYF.

This clonotype appeared many times. The V call is TRBV5-8, the J call TRBJ2-2; D possibly matches TRBD1 or TRBD2 (5 bases each). The CDR3 has 13 residues. Germline V gene sequence: CDR1 SGHTS, CDR2 YDEGEE. The V end lost 7 bases, the J end lost 7 bases, and 14 bases lay between the germline ends. The DNA of the CDR3 is TGTGCCAGCGGAGTAGGGGACCTCGGGGAGCTGTTTTTT. Translated: CASGVGDLGELFF. The full variable domain, with the rest looked up from reference TRBV5-8 and TRBJ2-2, is EAGVTQSPTHLIKTRGQQATLRCSPISGHTSVYWYQQALGLGLQFLLWYDEGEERNRGNFPPRFSGRQFPNYSSELNVNALELEDSALYLCASGVGDLGELFFGEGSRLTVL.

The V call is TRBV10-3, the J call TRBJ1-5; possibly TRBD1 for D (5 bases). Germline CDR1 reads ENHRY; CDR2 reads SYGVKD. CDR3 length: 13 residues. Trimming removed 10 bases from V and 1 base from J, with 11 bases in between. DNA for the CDR3: TGTGCCACTCGTGGGGGGAGCAATCAGCCCCAGCATTTT. Its translation is CATRGGSNQPQHF.

This chain uses TRBV2 with TRBJ2-3; 10 bases are a match to TRBD2. Germline CDR1 and CDR2: SNHLY and FYNNEI. V trimming: 6 bases; J trimming: 4 bases; junction bases outside the gene matches: 7. The CDR3 is 15 residues long. The chain's CDR3 is CASRLPGTSADTQYF. In DNA, the CDR3 is TGTGCCAGCAGGCTACCCGGGACTAGCGCAGATACGCAGTATTTT.

This clonotype has just a few counts. This may come from a read error, since a much larger clone is one base off. This chain links TRBV9 with TRBJ1-5, with TRBD1 identical over 7 bases. After removal of 3 bases from V and 5 bases from J, the junction contained 2 bases not matched to a gene. Germline loops: CDR1 SGDLS, CDR2 YYNGEE. There are 13 residues in the CDR3. The CDR3 protein is CASSGQGYQPQHF. The CDR3 DNA follows: TGTGCCAGCAGCGGACAGGGATATCAGCCCCAGCATTTT.